The 30 T cell receptor beta chains below were found in one sample sequenced in a study of cytomegalovirus exposure and HLA in healthy donors. This PCR relied on a set of 60 Vbeta primers and 13 Jbeta primers. Profiled with immunoSEQ multiplex PCR; TCRdb holds only in-frame clones, not every one. Of about 120,000 clones detected, about four fifths appear once; the ten largest clones hold roughly 2.2%. Sequenced material: PBMCs. These receptors were taken from a middle-aged woman in good health and CMV-seronegative.

V is TRBV5-1 and J is TRBJ2-5; TRBD2 matches at 11 bases. Germline V CDR1 and CDR2: SGHRS, YFSETQ. Germline trimming cut 4 bases from V and 9 bases from J; bases unmatched to any gene: 14. The CDR3 length is 16 residues. CDR3 sequence (DNA): TGCGCCAGCAGCACCCGACTAGCGGGGAGCCAGGGGGCCCAGTACTTC. Protein sequence: CASSTRLAGSQGAQYF. Complete variable domain (other parts from reference TRBV5-1 and TRBJ2-5): KAGVTQTPRYLIKTRGQQVTLSCSPISGHRSVSWYQQTPGQGLQFLFEYFSETQRNKGNFPGRFSGRQFSNSRSEMNVSTLELGDSALYLCASSTRLAGSQGAQYFGPGTRLLVL.

V usage is TRBV6-6 and J usage is TRBJ1-1; D possibly corresponds to TRBD1 (5 bases). V lost 10 bases and J 4 bases, leaving 19 bases between the germline ends. The CDR3 has 14 residues. Per germline, CDR1 MNHNY and CDR2 SVGAGI (reference sequence). The CDR3 region is CATSLLGLGTEAFF. The CDR3, as DNA: TGTGCCACCTCCCTTCTGGGGCTGGGCACTGAAGCTTTCTTT.

The rearrangement uses TRBV19 and TRBJ2-7; the match to TRBD1 covers 7 bases. Germline-derived CDR1 and CDR2 are LNHDA and SQIVND (reference sequence). The CDR3 runs to 15 residues. With 4 bases clipped from V and 3 bases from J, the junction kept 9 bases outside the gene matches. CDR3 residues: CASSTRDSPDYEQYF. The CDR3 DNA sequence: TGTGCCAGTAGTACCAGGGACAGCCCAGACTACGAGCAGTACTTC.

The gene calls are TRBV10-3 and TRBJ2-7; D possibly corresponds to TRBD2 (5 bases). Germline CDR1 ENHRY, CDR2 SYGVKD. CDR3 length equals 14 residues. V was shortened by 6 bases and J by 7 bases, with 19 bases between the two germline ends. The CDR3 DNA sequence: TGTGCCATCAGGGGTTATTCCGGGGAAGGTGAGCAGTACTTC. It is translated as CAIRGYSGEGEQYF.

The V and J genes are TRBV7-3 and TRBJ2-5; 8 bases map to TRBD2. The germline V gene has CDR1 SGHTA and CDR2 FQGTGA. V dropped 5 bases and J dropped 5; count of bases not matched to a gene: 7. CDR3 size: 14 residues. The CDR3 reads CASSNGGATETQYF. The CDR3, as DNA: TGTGCCAGCAGCAACGGGGGGGCCACCGAGACCCAGTACTTC. Together with reference TRBV7-3 and TRBJ2-5, the CDR3 gives the full variable domain: GAGVSQTPSNKVTEKGKYVELRCDPISGHTALYWYRQSLGQGPEFLIYFQGTGAADDSGLPNDRFFAVRPEGSVSTLKIQRTERGDSAVYLCASSNGGATETQYFGPGTRLLVL.

This sequence joins TRBV9 and TRBJ2-1; 10 bases agree with TRBD2. The CDR3 loop spans 15 amino acids. The germline V gene has CDR1 SGDLS and CDR2 YYNGEE. The V segment lost 0 bases and the J segment 5 bases; nucleotides outside the gene matches: 2. The CDR3 DNA follows: TGTGCCAGCAGCGTAGGGACTAGCGGAAACAATGAGCAGTTCTTC. Translating gives CASSVGTSGNNEQFF.

This clone was found once. This chain links TRBV10-1 with TRBJ2-2, with 9 bases that match TRBD2. Germline V lookup: CDR1 WNHNN, CDR2 SYGVQD (reference sequence). The CDR3 runs 18 residues. The V and J ends lost 4 bases and 3 bases, in that order; junction bases with no gene match: 12. This CDR3 is CASSGGAREGPYTGELFF. CDR3 sequence (DNA): TGCGCCAGCAGTGGTGGGGCGCGGGAGGGCCCTTACACCGGGGAGCTGTTTTTT.

Remarks on this clone: A junction end diverges from the germline sequence, so it may reflect a read error. The V call is TRBV7-9, the J call TRBJ2-7; the match to TRBD2 covers 8 bases. Looked up from germline, CDR1 is SEHNR and CDR2 is FQNEAQ (reference sequence). The CDR3 length is 14 residues. This CDR3 is CSSSRMTSADEQYF. The DNA of the CDR3 is TGTTCCAGCAGCCGCATGACTAGCGCTGACGAGCAGTACTTC.

This chain connects TRBV15 to TRBJ1-5; TRBD1 matches 8 bases. This CDR3 spans 19 amino acids. V trimming: 3 bases; J trimming: 4 bases; junction bases outside the gene matches: 17. Germline V gene data show CDR1 as LNHNV and CDR2 as YYDKDF (reference sequence). The CDR3 DNA reads TGTGCCACCAGCAGTGGGGTGGTCAAGACAGGGGTAGAGAATCAGCCCCAGCATTTT. Its translation: CATSSGVVKTGVENQPQHF.

CDR3 amino acids: CASSLDRGTKPDTQYF. The CDR3 DNA is TGTGCCAGCAGCTTAGATAGGGGGACAAAGCCAGATACGCAGTATTTT. The V call is TRBV7-2, the J call TRBJ2-3, with a tentative D call TRBD1 (6 bases). Trimming pared 1 base from V and 4 bases from J, leaving 15 bases between. CDR1 SGHTA and CDR2 FQGNSA come from the germline V gene. The CDR3 has 16 residues.

This chain joins TRBV11-2 and TRBJ2-2; 9 bases fit TRBD1. CDR1 is SGHAT, CDR2 FQNNGV, per germline. The CDR3 sequence is 16 residues long. Trimming at V came to 4 bases and at J to 5 bases, leaving 8 bases not matched to a gene. The CDR3 DNA is TGTGCCAGCAGCTCGTCGACAGGGGGAAGGACCGGGGAGCTGTTTTTT. The encoded protein is CASSSSTGGRTGELFF.

This clone was recorded only once. The J gene is TRBJ1-1, the V gene TRBV30, with TRBD1 identical over 7 bases. The germline V gene has CDR1 GTSNPN and CDR2 SVGIG (reference sequence). The CDR3 covers 13 residues. The V segment lost 1 base and the J segment 4 bases; nucleotides outside the gene matches: 3. The CDR3 reads CAWSAGGTTEAFF. CDR3 sequence (DNA): TGTGCCTGGAGTGCAGGGGGGACCACTGAAGCTTTCTTT. Supplemented by reference TRBV30 and TRBJ1-1, the full variable domain reads SQTIHQWPATLVQPVGSPLSLECTVEGTSNPNLYWYRQAAGRGLQLLFYSVGIGQISSEVPQNLSASRPQDRQFILSSKKLLLSDSGFYLCAWSAGGTTEAFFGQGTRLTVV.

The genes are TRBV6-5 and TRBJ1-6, with 9 bases that match TRBD1. The germline gives CDR1 MNHEY, CDR2 SVGAGI. The CDR3 consists of 14 residues. V lost 7 bases and J lost 10; bases outside the gene matches: 8. The CDR3 spells CASKPGQGGSPLHF. The CDR3 DNA is TGTGCCAGCAAACCGGGACAGGGAGGATCACCCCTCCACTTT.

This clone was seen once. The chain links TRBV9 to TRBJ2-1; D gene ambiguous. Trimming removed 0 bases from V and 0 bases from J, with 7 bases in between. CDR1 and CDR2 (germline): SGDLS, YYNGEE. The CDR3 consists of 15 residues. As DNA, the CDR3 is TGTGCCAGCAGCGTAGGGAGCGTCTCCTACAATGAGCAGTTCTTC. Its protein product is CASSVGSVSYNEQFF.

V is TRBV18 and J is TRBJ2-7; possible D gene TRBD2, 6 bases. This CDR3 contains 13 residues. With 0 bases removed from V and 3 bases from J, the gap between germline ends came to 6 bases. Germline V gene sequence: CDR1 KGHSH, CDR2 LQKENI. CDR3 loop: CASSPPEGYEQYF. In nucleotides, the CDR3 is TGTGCCAGCTCACCACCGGAGGGCTACGAGCAGTACTTC.

The chain links TRBV5-1 to TRBJ2-5, with unresolved D. The end of the DNA is better explained by TRBJ2-7, so the J call may be wrong. This CDR3 comprises 14 residues. In germline, CDR1 is SGHRS, CDR2 YFSETQ. This chain's CDR3 is CASSLAAVSYEQYF. In DNA, the CDR3 is TGCGCCAGCAGTCTGGCGGCGGTATCCTACGAGCAGTACTTC.

This clone is categorized as medium-sized. The V and J genes are TRBV6-4 and TRBJ2-3, with 7 bases that match TRBD2. Germline loops: CDR1 MRHNA, CDR2 SNTAGT. The CDR3 sequence is 15 residues long. The trim removed 3 bases at V and 0 bases at J, leaving 3 bases unmatched. The CDR3 loop is CASSDGSGSTDTQYF. In DNA form, the CDR3 reads TGTGCCAGCAGTGATGGTAGCGGGAGCACAGATACGCAGTATTTT.

This chain connects TRBV7-9 to TRBJ2-1; 8 positions agree with TRBD2. The trim removed 5 bases at V and 4 bases at J, leaving 4 bases unmatched. CDR3 length: 14 amino acids. CDR1 and CDR2 from the germline V gene are SEHNR and FQNEAQ (reference sequence). The CDR3 DNA reads as TGTGCCAGCAGCATTAGCGGGGCGTACAATGAGCAGTTCTTC. It encodes CASSISGAYNEQFF.

This rearrangement joins TRBV2 to TRBJ2-5; TRBD1 might be the D (6 bases). Germline V gene lookup returns CDR1 SNHLY and CDR2 FYNNEI. The CDR3 runs 15 residues. Between the trimmed V and J ends, which lost 4 bases and 0 bases, there was a span of 12 bases. The CDR3, as DNA: TGTGCCAGCAGTGCACAGGGAAAACACCAAGAGACCCAGTACTTC. Protein: CASSAQGKHQETQYF.

The CDR3 loop is CAWRANYYNEQFF. In DNA, the CDR3 is TGTGCCTGGAGAGCGAACTACTACAATGAGCAGTTCTTC. J is TRBJ2-1 and V is TRBV30; D not resolved. CDR3 size: 13 residues. V lost 3 bases and J 3 bases, leaving 9 bases between the germline ends. The germline V gene has CDR1 GTSNPN and CDR2 SVGIG (reference sequence). Based on the CDR3 plus reference TRBV30 and TRBJ2-1, the full variable domain is SQTIHQWPATLVQPVGSPLSLECTVEGTSNPNLYWYRQAAGRGLQLLFYSVGIGQISSEVPQNLSASRPQDRQFILSSKKLLLSDSGFYLCAWRANYYNEQFFGPGTRLTVL.

The chain recombines TRBV7-9 with TRBJ2-3; 7 nucleotides agree with TRBD2. Trimming removed 5 bases from V and 4 bases from J; junction bases left unmatched: 15. CDR1 SEHNR and CDR2 FQNEAQ come from the germline V gene (reference sequence). CDR3 length: 17 amino acids. CDR3 residues: CASSPIPGPGGPDTQYF. CDR3 nucleotides: TGTGCCAGCAGCCCCATACCTGGGCCGGGAGGACCAGATACGCAGTATTTT.

The chain recombines TRBV4-2 with TRBJ2-5, with D uncertain. This CDR3 has 14 residues. CDR1 and CDR2 (germline): LGHNA, YNFKEQ. Trimming took 0 bases from V and 3 from J, leaving 8 bases between them. The CDR3 here is CASSQDLAEETQYF. In DNA form, the CDR3 reads TGTGCCAGCAGCCAAGACCTGGCGGAAGAGACCCAGTACTTC.

The chain has TRBV9 and TRBJ2-1, with D possibly TRBD1 on 5 matching bases. The CDR3 contains 14 residues. The germline gives CDR1 SGDLS, CDR2 YYNGEE. V lost 3 bases and J 10 bases, leaving 17 bases between the germline ends. Written as DNA, the CDR3 is TGTGCCAGCAGCGAACCAGGGCCGTTCGGGGAGCAGTTCTTC. Its translation is CASSEPGPFGEQFF. Full variable domain (outside the CDR3, taken from reference TRBV9 and TRBJ2-1): DSGVTQTPKHLITATGQRVTLRCSPRSGDLSVYWYQQSLDQGLQFLIQYYNGEERAKGNILERFSAQQFPDLHSELNLSSLELGDSALYFCASSEPGPFGEQFFGPGTRLTVL.

The V and J genes are TRBV6-1 and TRBJ1-1; no clear D. The V end was cut by 0 bases, the J end by 0 bases, with 8 bases between. There are 15 residues in the CDR3. Germline V CDR1 and CDR2: MNHNS, SASEGT. CDR3 protein: CASSEAEGLNTEAFF. The CDR3 coding sequence is TGTGCCAGCAGTGAAGCGGAGGGTTTGAACACTGAAGCTTTCTTT.

This clone was seen just once. The V gene is TRBV6-4, the J gene TRBJ1-6; 7 bases line up with TRBD1. The CDR3 runs to 15 residues. V shed 6 bases, J shed 8 bases, and the junction held 10 bases outside the gene matches. The germline V gene has CDR1 MRHNA and CDR2 SNTAGT. The CDR3 here is CASSLTGTSDSPLHF. As DNA, the CDR3 is TGTGCCAGCAGCCTGACAGGGACGTCTGATTCACCCCTCCACTTT.

The chain carries TRBV19 and TRBJ2-7; D ambiguous. The germline gives CDR1 LNHDA, CDR2 SQIVND (reference sequence). Trimming cost V 5 bases and J 3 bases, with 11 bases left between them. The CDR3 has 13 residues. CDR3 in DNA: TGTGCCAGTAGTCAAACCCGCGGCTACGAGCAGTACTTC. Amino acid sequence: CASSQTRGYEQYF.

The chain is built from TRBV11-2 and TRBJ2-3; D remains ambiguous. Trimming removed 2 bases from V and 0 bases from J, with 9 bases in between. The CDR3 length is 15 residues. CDR1 is SGHAT and CDR2 is FQNNGV in the germline V gene. The CDR3 DNA is TGTGCCAGCAGCTTATGGGCTGCTAGCACAGATACGCAGTATTTT. Encoded protein: CASSLWAASTDTQYF.

This chain uses TRBV5-1 with TRBJ2-7, with TRBD1 matching over 8 bases. Germline assignment: CDR1 SGHRS and CDR2 YFSETQ. The CDR3 consists of 15 residues. V lost 4 bases to trimming and J lost 4 bases; unmatched junction nucleotides: 10. Here the CDR3 DNA reads TGCGCCAGCAGCGTTCAGGGGGCGGGCTTATACGAGCAGTACTTC. Translated, it gives CASSVQGAGLYEQYF.

This chain joins TRBV14 and TRBJ1-2; D is unresolved. V lost 5 bases, J lost 4 bases, and 11 bases lay in between. The CDR3 covers 13 residues. Germline CDR1 SGHDN, CDR2 FVKESK. The DNA for the CDR3 is TGTGCCAGCAGCGCAGGACTGTTCTATGGCTACACCTTC. Its translation: CASSAGLFYGYTF.

This chain uses TRBV5-1 with TRBJ1-3, with unresolved D. The germline gives CDR1 SGHRS, CDR2 YFSETQ. V dropped 4 bases and J dropped 1 base, with 9 bases sitting between them. The CDR3 has 14 residues. CDR3 bases: TGCGCCAGCAGCATCGGGTCATCTGGAAACACCATATATTTT. Its protein product is CASSIGSSGNTIYF.